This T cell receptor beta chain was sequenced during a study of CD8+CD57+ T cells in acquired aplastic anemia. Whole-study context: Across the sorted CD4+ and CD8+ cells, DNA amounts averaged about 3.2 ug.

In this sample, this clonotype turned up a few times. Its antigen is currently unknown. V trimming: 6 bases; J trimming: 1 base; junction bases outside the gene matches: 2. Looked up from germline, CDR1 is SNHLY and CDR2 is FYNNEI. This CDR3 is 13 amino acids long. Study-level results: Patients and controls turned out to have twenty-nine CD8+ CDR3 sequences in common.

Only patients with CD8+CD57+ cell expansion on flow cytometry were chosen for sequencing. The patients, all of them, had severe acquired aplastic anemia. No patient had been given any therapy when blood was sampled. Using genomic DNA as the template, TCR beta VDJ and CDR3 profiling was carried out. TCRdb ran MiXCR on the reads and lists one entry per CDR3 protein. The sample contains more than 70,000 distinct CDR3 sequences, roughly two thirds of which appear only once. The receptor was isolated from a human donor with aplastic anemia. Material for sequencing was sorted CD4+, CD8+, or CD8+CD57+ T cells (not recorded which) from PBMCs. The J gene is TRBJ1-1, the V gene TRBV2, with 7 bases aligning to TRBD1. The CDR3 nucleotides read TGTGCCAGCAGGGACAGGAGGAACACTGAAGCTTTCTTT. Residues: CASRDRRNTEAFF.